This T cell receptor beta chain was recorded in a study of T-cell memory formation after mild COVID-19. TCRdb re-analysed the 5' RACE reads in MiXCR, keeping a single row per CDR3 protein. The sample contains over 350,000 distinct CDR3 sequences, 24% of which appear only once. The CDR3 spans 14 residues. V was clipped by 3 bases and J by 6 bases; unmatched bases: 6. Germline values: CDR1 KGHSH, CDR2 LQKENI. The V gene is TRBV18, the J gene TRBJ1-1, with 8 bases lining up with TRBD1. The material sequenced was PBMCs or a T cell subset sorted from them (not recorded which). This TCR was recovered from an adult woman who had mild COVID-19 (a few samples of this study predate the infection). Cell type and time point are not known. The CDR3 bases are TGTGCCAGCTCACCCGGACAGGGCCAGGCTGAAGCTTTCTTT. Translation gives CASSPGQGQAEAFF.